This record covers a single T cell receptor (beta chain). Time point here: patch test 1, 2 weeks after DPC sensitization. The treatment was: therapeutic diphenylcyclopropenone sensitization with weekly scalp DPC. As originally analysed: There were a median of approximately 100,000 TCRs per sample, with a range from roughly 20,000 to 690,600. TCRdb ran MiXCR on the RACE reads and lists one entry per CDR3 protein. For this entry, the V and J calls and clone size follow TCRdb and not the study's own pipeline. The profile shows 75,000 to 100,000 distinct CDR3 sequences, over 10% of them singletons. These data come from a study of human T cells and chemical hapten exposure. The wider study: The sensitizing agent was 2% DPC, placed on about 2 cm by about 2 cm of upper inner arm skin.

The CDR3 runs 16 residues. The V gene is TRBV21-1, the J gene TRBJ2-3; the table's TRBD1 call for D was not verified on the DNA. TRBV21-1 corresponds to a pseudogene. The TCR comes from a middle-aged woman with alopecia areata. Some clones in this sample may be carry-over from other donors' samples. The material was whole blood, obtained in connection with sensitization to the hapten diphenylcyclopropenone (DPC). The CDR3 region has the DNA TGTGCCAGCAGCAAATGGGGCAGGGGGCGAACAGATACGCAGTATTTT. This encodes CASSKWGRGRTDTQYF.